One sample yielded the 20 T cell receptor beta chains listed below, sequenced in a study of cytomegalovirus exposure and HLA in healthy donors. Only in-frame clones appear in the TCRdb table, and some are missing; sequencing was by immunoSEQ multiplex PCR. The sample has about 130,000 clones; about nine tenths are singletons. The sequencing sample was made of PBMCs. The receptors stem from a woman in her 30s in good health and CMV-seropositive.

CDR3 DNA: TGTGCCAGCAGTTCGACAGGGGGCTGGCAGCCCCAGCATTTT. It encodes CASSSTGGWQPQHF. The chain recombines TRBV2 with TRBJ1-5; 10 nucleotides match TRBD1. Germline V gene data show CDR1 as SNHLY and CDR2 as FYNNEI. The CDR3 has 14 amino acids. J lost 7 bases, V lost 5 bases, and 5 bases had no gene match.

CDR3 sequence: CASSQDRSNQPQHF. As DNA, the CDR3 is TGTGCCAGCAGTCAGGACAGAAGCAATCAGCCCCAGCATTTT. V usage is TRBV6-1 and J usage is TRBJ1-5, with D possibly being TRBD1 (6 bases). This CDR3 comprises 14 residues. Germline V gene data show CDR1 as MNHNS and CDR2 as SASEGT. The V end lost 5 bases, the J end lost 1 base, and 9 bases lay between the germline ends.

The V gene is TRBV18, the J gene TRBJ2-7, with D unclear. This CDR3 is built from 13 residues. V was pared by 1 base and J by 4 bases, with 8 bases between. Germline V CDR1 and CDR2: KGHSH, LQKENI. The CDR3 protein is CASSPRREYEQYF. The CDR3 coding sequence is TGTGCCAGCTCACCACGTAGAGAGTACGAGCAGTACTTC. The variable domain in full, with the rest retrieved from reference TRBV18 and TRBJ2-7, is NAGVMQNPRHLVRRRGQEARLRCSPMKGHSHVYWYRQLPEEGLKFMVYLQKENIIDESGMPKERFSAEFPKEGPSILRIQQVVRGDSAAYFCASSPRREYEQYFGPGTRLTVT.

The chain joins TRBV5-1 to TRBJ2-3; TRBD2 matches 8 bases. J gave up 5 bases and V 7 bases, and 12 bases lay outside the gene matches. The CDR3 runs 15 residues. Germline-derived CDR1 and CDR2 are SGHRS and YFSETQ. The CDR3 region has the DNA TGCGCCAGCGCTACGGGGGGGCCAGTAGGAGATACGCAGTATTTT. It yields the protein CASATGGPVGDTQYF.

This chain connects TRBV7-9 to TRBJ1-4; D unresolved. The CDR3 totals 13 residues. The germline CDR1 and CDR2 sequences are SEHNR and FQNEAQ (reference sequence). V dropped 5 bases and J dropped 8 bases, with 12 bases sitting between them. This CDR3 reads CASSPPFREKLFF. CDR3 nucleotide sequence: TGTGCCAGCAGCCCCCCCTTCAGGGAAAAACTGTTTTTT.

This chain connects TRBV5-1 to TRBJ1-2; TRBD1 aligns across 9 bases. CDR1 and CDR2 from the germline V gene are SGHRS and YFSETQ. With V trimmed by 1 base and J by 7 bases, 14 bases remained unmatched. The CDR3 extends over 17 amino acids. CDR3 amino acids: CASSLPGTGTLESGYTF. The CDR3 DNA is TGCGCCAGCAGCTTGCCCGGGACAGGGACGTTAGAGAGTGGCTACACCTTC.

The chain is built from TRBV29-1 and TRBJ1-2, with 9 bases matching TRBD1. The J segment lost 2 bases and the V segment lost 8 bases, leaving 3 bases of the junction unmatched. CDR1 and CDR2 (germline): SQVTM, ANQGSEA. This CDR3 is built from 12 residues. CDR3 DNA sequence: TGCAGCTACAGGGGGCGCAACTATGGCTACACCTTC. Protein: CSYRGRNYGYTF.

This clone was counted once. V usage is TRBV13 and J usage is TRBJ2-3; D gene uncertain. Germline CDR1 is PRHDT and CDR2 is FYEKMQ (reference sequence). The CDR3 totals 12 residues. V shed 4 bases and J shed 1 base, with 3 bases lying between them. The DNA for the CDR3 is TGTGCCAGCAGCTCTGGCACAGATACGCAGTATTTT. Translating gives CASSSGTDTQYF.

V and J are TRBV13 and TRBJ2-3; 8 positions match TRBD2. V shed 5 bases, J shed 3 bases, and the junction held 10 bases outside the gene matches. CDR1 and CDR2 from the germline V gene are PRHDT and FYEKMQ (reference sequence). CDR3 length: 16 residues. CDR3 nucleotides: TGTGCCAGCAGCCCCGGGGGGGCGGGGGTGACAGATACGCAGTATTTT. Translating it yields CASSPGGAGVTDTQYF.

The chain recombines TRBV19 with TRBJ2-7; D possibly corresponds to TRBD1 (6 bases). The CDR3 spans 16 residues. Trimming shortened V by 3 bases and J by 2 bases, and 17 bases separated the two germline ends. Germline V CDR1 and CDR2: LNHDA, SQIVND (reference sequence). The CDR3 here is CASSIGSGAPTYEQYF. The CDR3 DNA follows: TGTGCCAGTAGTATCGGGTCAGGGGCCCCTACCTACGAGCAGTACTTC.

The chain joins TRBV27 to TRBJ2-1; 12 bases align to TRBD1. Germline V gene data show CDR1 as MNHEY and CDR2 as SMNVEV (reference sequence). The CDR3 is 17 amino acids. J gave up 6 bases and V 2 bases, and 8 bases lay outside the gene matches. The CDR3 protein is CASSLLTGTGGFNEQFF. Written as DNA, the CDR3 is TGTGCCAGCAGTTTACTGACAGGGACAGGGGGCTTCAATGAGCAGTTCTTC.

The rearrangement links TRBV4-1 to TRBJ2-7, with a possible D match to TRBD1 (7 bases). In germline, CDR1 is MGHRA, CDR2 YSYEKL. This CDR3 is built from 15 residues. V was pared by 1 base and J by 5 bases, with 15 bases between. CDR3 nucleotides: TGCGCCAGCAGCCAAGTGGAGGGGGCGAGAGACGAGCAGTACTTC. As protein: CASSQVEGARDEQYF.

The V and J genes are TRBV2 and TRBJ1-1; no firm D call. CDR3 size: 16 residues. CDR1 is SNHLY, CDR2 FYNNEI, per germline. V was pared by 6 bases and J by 0 bases, with 17 bases between. The CDR3 is CASRVDLSGLNTEAFF. The CDR3 DNA is TGTGCCAGCAGGGTTGACCTCTCGGGATTGAACACTGAAGCTTTCTTT.

The chain employs TRBV28 and TRBJ2-1; D not certain. In germline, CDR1 is MDHEN, CDR2 SYDVKM. The CDR3 is made up of 13 amino acids. The germline V and J ends were trimmed by 6 bases and 2 bases, with 8 bases remaining between them. DNA of the CDR3: TGTGCCAGCAGACCAGGTACCTACAATGAGCAGTTCTTC. Residues: CASRPGTYNEQFF. Full variable domain (outside the CDR3, taken from reference TRBV28 and TRBJ2-1): DVKVTQSSRYLVKRTGEKVFLECVQDMDHENMFWYRQDPGLGLRLIYFSYDVKMKEKGDIPEGYSVSREKKERFSLILESASTNQTSMYLCASRPGTYNEQFFGPGTRLTVL.

This chain connects TRBV11-2 to TRBJ1-1; D perhaps matches TRBD1 (6 bases). Trimming took off 1 base at V and 9 bases at J, with 6 bases between the two ends. CDR3 length equals 11 residues. The germline V gene has CDR1 SGHAT and CDR2 FQNNGV. The CDR3 region has the DNA TGTGCCAGCAGCTTAGGGGACAAAGCTTTCTTT. This sequence encodes CASSLGDKAFF.

Within the sample, this clone is medium-sized. The chain is built from TRBV2 and TRBJ1-6; D not resolved. The CDR3 extends over 12 amino acids. Per germline, CDR1 SNHLY and CDR2 FYNNEI. Trimming took 8 bases from V and 10 from J, leaving 12 bases between them. This CDR3 is CASEGTGSPLHF. CDR3 coding DNA: TGTGCCAGCGAGGGCACCGGGTCACCCCTCCACTTT.

The chain is built from TRBV28 and TRBJ2-7; a possible D gene is TRBD1 (5 bases). From germline, CDR1 is MDHEN and CDR2 SYDVKM. Trimming shortened V by 5 bases and J by 5 bases, and 10 bases separated the two germline ends. The CDR3 covers 12 residues. The CDR3 loop is CASSERQHEQYF. The CDR3 DNA follows: TGTGCCAGCAGTGAACGACAGCACGAGCAGTACTTC.

This chain connects TRBV5-6 to TRBJ2-3, with a possible D match to TRBD2 (5 bases). Deletions cut 4 bases from V and 2 bases from J, with 14 bases between. This CDR3 spans 15 amino acids. Germline CDR1 is SGHDT and CDR2 is YYEEEE. The DNA of the CDR3 is TGTGCCAGCAGCGCCGGACTGTTGGACACAGATACGCAGTATTTT. This codes for CASSAGLLDTDTQYF.

The table lists this clone with a count of one. The V and J genes are TRBV7-3 and TRBJ2-1; TRBD1 matches 11 bases. The length of the CDR3 is 17 residues. V was pared by 5 bases and J by 5 bases, with 11 bases of the junction left unmatched. Germline-derived CDR1 and CDR2 are SGHTA and FQGTGA. For the CDR3, the DNA is TGTGCCAGCAGCCGCGTAACCCCGGGACAGGGGGACAATGAGCAGTTCTTC. Its translation is CASSRVTPGQGDNEQFF.

V gene TRBV29-1 combines with J gene TRBJ2-3, with D perhaps matching TRBD2 (5 bases). V was cut by 4 bases and J by 0 bases, with 11 bases left in between. This CDR3 region has 14 residues. The germline gives CDR1 SQVTM, CDR2 ANQGSEA. CDR3 region: CSVVRRGSTDTQYF. The CDR3 coding sequence is TGCAGCGTTGTTAGACGGGGTAGCACAGATACGCAGTATTTT.